The present T cell receptor beta chain was sequenced within a study of blood T cell repertoires in COVID-19. Background on the study: Donors in the United States, Italy and Spain gave samples during acute or convalescent COVID-19. From T cells, B-cell-depleted T cells, or PBMCs came the material, which was cDNA or gDNA.

Germline CDR1 reads SGHAT; CDR2 reads FQNNGV. This CDR3 has 15 residues. Trimming cost V 7 bases and J 4 bases; bases outside gene matches: 10. Authors' processing steps: The assay estimated nucleated cells by amplifying reference gene primers. Only in-frame clones appear in the TCRdb table, and some are missing; sequencing was by immunoSEQ multiplex PCR. V and J calls and clone size follow that table, whereas D and trimming were derived from the DNA. This table has under 250,000 clones, approximately 83% appearing once. Source material: peripheral blood. The rearrangement joins TRBV11-2 to TRBJ2-5; 9 bases align to TRBD1. The receptor's source is a woman aged 55-70 years with acute or convalescent COVID-19. The CDR3 sequence: CASTSGATGGETQYF. CDR3 nucleotide sequence: TGTGCCAGCACCTCAGGCGCGACAGGGGGAGAGACCCAGTACTTC.